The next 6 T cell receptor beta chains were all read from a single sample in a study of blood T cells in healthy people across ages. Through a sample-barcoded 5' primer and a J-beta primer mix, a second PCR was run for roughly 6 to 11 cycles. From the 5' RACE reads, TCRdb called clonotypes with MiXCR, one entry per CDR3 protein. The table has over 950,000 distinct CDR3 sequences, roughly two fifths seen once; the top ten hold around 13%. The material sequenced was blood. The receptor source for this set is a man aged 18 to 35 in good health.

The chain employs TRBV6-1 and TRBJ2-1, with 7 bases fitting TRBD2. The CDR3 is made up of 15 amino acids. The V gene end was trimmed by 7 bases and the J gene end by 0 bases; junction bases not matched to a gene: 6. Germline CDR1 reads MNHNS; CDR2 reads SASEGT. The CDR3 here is CASKRAGDSYNEQFF. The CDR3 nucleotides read TGTGCCAGCAAAAGGGCGGGGGACTCCTACAATGAGCAGTTCTTC.

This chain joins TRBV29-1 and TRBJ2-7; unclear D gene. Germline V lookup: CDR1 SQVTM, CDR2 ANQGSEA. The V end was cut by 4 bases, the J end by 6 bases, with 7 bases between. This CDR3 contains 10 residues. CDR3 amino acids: CSVGSSEQYF. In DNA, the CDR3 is TGCAGCGTTGGCAGCAGCGAGCAGTACTTC.

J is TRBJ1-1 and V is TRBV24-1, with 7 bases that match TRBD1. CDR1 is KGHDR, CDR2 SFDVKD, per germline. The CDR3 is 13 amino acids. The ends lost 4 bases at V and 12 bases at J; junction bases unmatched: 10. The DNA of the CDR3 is TGTGCCACCAGTGAGGGACAGTACACTGAGACTTTCTTT. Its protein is CATSEGQYTETFF.

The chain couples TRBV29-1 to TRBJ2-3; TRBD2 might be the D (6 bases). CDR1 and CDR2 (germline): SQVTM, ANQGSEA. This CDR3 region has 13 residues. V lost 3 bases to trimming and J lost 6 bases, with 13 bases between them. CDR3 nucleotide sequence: TGCAGCGTTGATGGAGGGGACGGGGATACGCAGTATTTT. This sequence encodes CSVDGGDGDTQYF.

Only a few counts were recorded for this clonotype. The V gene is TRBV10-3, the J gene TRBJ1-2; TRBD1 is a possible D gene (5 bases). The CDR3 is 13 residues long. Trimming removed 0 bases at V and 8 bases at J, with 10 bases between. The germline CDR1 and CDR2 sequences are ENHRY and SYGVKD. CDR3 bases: TGTGCCATCAGTGAGTCGATGGGGGAAGGCTACACCTTC. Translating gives CAISESMGEGYTF.

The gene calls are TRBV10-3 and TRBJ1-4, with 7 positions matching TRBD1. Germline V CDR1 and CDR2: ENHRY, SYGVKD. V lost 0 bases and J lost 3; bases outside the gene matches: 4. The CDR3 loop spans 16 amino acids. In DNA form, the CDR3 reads TGTGCCATCAGTGAGTCATTTGGGACAGCTAATGAAAAACTGTTTTTT. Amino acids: CAISESFGTANEKLFF.